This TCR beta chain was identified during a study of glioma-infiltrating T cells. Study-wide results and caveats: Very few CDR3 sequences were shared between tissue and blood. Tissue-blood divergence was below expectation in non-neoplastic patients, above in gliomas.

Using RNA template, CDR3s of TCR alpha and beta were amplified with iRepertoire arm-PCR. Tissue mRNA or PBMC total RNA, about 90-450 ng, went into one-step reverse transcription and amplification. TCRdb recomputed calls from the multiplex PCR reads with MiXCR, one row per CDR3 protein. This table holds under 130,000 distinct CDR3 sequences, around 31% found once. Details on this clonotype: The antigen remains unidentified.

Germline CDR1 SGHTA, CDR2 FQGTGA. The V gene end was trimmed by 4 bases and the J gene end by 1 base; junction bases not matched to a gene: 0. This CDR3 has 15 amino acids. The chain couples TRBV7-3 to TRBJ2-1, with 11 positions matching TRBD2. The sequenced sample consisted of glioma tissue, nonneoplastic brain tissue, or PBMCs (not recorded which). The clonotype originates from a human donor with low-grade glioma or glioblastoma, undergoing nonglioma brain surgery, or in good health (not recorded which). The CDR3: CASSSSGGSYNEQFF. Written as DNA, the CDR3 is TGTGCCAGCAGCTCTAGCGGGGGGTCCTACAATGAGCAGTTCTTC.